What follows is one T cell receptor (beta chain) and its context. The antigen is unknown. CDR1 MDHEN and CDR2 SYDVKM come from the germline V gene. V lost 2 bases and J 2 bases, leaving 15 bases between the germline ends. This CDR3 spans 16 amino acids. The method was immunoSEQ multiplex PCR; TCRdb's version includes in-frame clones alone and lacks a portion of them. The data show about 150,000 clones, with 92% seen just once and under 4.5% held by the top ten. This entry belongs to a study of T cell responses to AZD1222 COVID-19 vaccine. Across the study: It was second doses at about 4 or about 12 weeks that were pooled. General study findings and limits: Seropositive at baseline were only a handful of AZD1222 recipients. Repertoire sampling occurred only after the peak T cell response. Receipt of two AZD1222 doses was followed by a rise in Spike-specific TCR breadth and depth.

The sample was peripheral blood, taken on day 0 of AZD1222 vaccination. The receptor was isolated from an adult in good health. The rearrangement links TRBV28 to TRBJ1-1; tentatively, D is TRBD1 (5 bases). The CDR3 region has the DNA TGTGCCAGCAGTTTAGGGATAGGGGCCCGAAACACTGAAGCTTTCTTT. Residues: CASSLGIGARNTEAFF.